The following is a T cell receptor (beta chain) sequence with its context. Germline V gene data show CDR1 as LGHNA and CDR2 as YSLEER. The CDR3 runs to 13 residues. V was pared by 4 bases and J by 1 base, with 7 bases between. This sample stems from a study of T cell changes during pregnancy in multiple sclerosis. Measured with immunoSEQ multiplex PCR; TCRdb has only the in-frame clones, and not every one. This sample carries fewer than 65,000 clones, approximately 90% of them seen once, and the ten largest clones take around 0.8%. The sample in question was CD4+ T cells from peripheral blood mononuclear cells, obtained in the first trimester of pregnancy. The rearrangement joins TRBV4-3 to TRBJ1-1; no definite D call. This sequence originates from a female donor with multiple sclerosis, enrolled in a pregnancy study. CDR3 in amino acids: CASSLEQNTEAFF. The CDR3 nucleotides are TGCGCCAGCAGCCTTGAACAGAACACTGAAGCTTTCTTT.